One and the same sample provided the 20 T cell receptor beta chains below, sequenced in a study of blood T cell repertoires in COVID-19. Assay: immunoSEQ multiplex PCR; the TCRdb copy retains only in-frame clones and omits some. The sample comprises some 310,000 clones, under 90% of which are singletons, and less than 3.5% rests with the top ten. Sequencing was performed on peripheral blood. The source of these receptors is a woman aged 25 to 39 with COVID-19, enrolled during active disease.

The rearrangement uses TRBV5-4 and TRBJ2-1; 7 bases are a match to TRBD1. This CDR3 region has 16 residues. V shed 6 bases and J 2 bases; nucleotides not matched to a gene: 11. Germline CDR1 SGHNT, CDR2 YYREEE (reference sequence). CDR3: CASTPSGTDTYNEQFF. The CDR3 DNA follows: TGTGCCAGCACCCCTTCCGGGACAGACACCTACAATGAGCAGTTCTTC.

This chain uses TRBV2 with TRBJ1-3; no clear D. Germline values: CDR1 SNHLY, CDR2 FYNNEI. The CDR3 covers 15 residues. Trimming left V 0 bases short and J 2 bases short, with 8 bases between. This CDR3 reads CASSEALATGNTIYF. The CDR3 DNA sequence: TGTGCCAGCAGTGAAGCGCTGGCAACTGGAAACACCATATATTTT.

V usage is TRBV2 and J usage is TRBJ1-2; 10 bases are a match to TRBD1. The length of the CDR3 is 13 residues. The germline V gene has CDR1 SNHLY and CDR2 FYNNEI. V lost 7 bases, J lost 7 bases, and 6 bases stayed unmatched. CDR3: CASNDRGPGGYTF. The DNA of the CDR3 is TGTGCCAGCAACGACAGGGGGCCTGGTGGCTACACCTTC.

The chain combines TRBV6-5 with TRBJ1-3; the D is unclear. This CDR3 spans 15 amino acids. V lost 0 bases to trimming and J lost 0 bases, with 6 bases between them. CDR1 is MNHEY, CDR2 SVGAGI, per germline. The CDR3 protein is CASSYSGSSGNTIYF. CDR3 nucleotides: TGTGCCAGCAGTTACTCGGGCAGCTCTGGAAACACCATATATTTT.

The J gene is TRBJ1-4, the V gene TRBV6-5; 8 nucleotides match TRBD1. CDR1 is MNHEY and CDR2 is SVGAGI in the germline V gene. The J segment lost 3 bases and the V segment lost 2 bases, leaving 5 bases of the junction unmatched. This CDR3 comprises 16 residues. Here the CDR3 reads CASSYRGQGPNEKLFF. The CDR3 DNA is TGTGCCAGCAGTTACCGCGGACAGGGTCCTAATGAAAAACTGTTTTTT.

In nucleotides, the CDR3 is TGCGCCAGCAGCCGAGATGCGACAGGGGGGACTGAAGCTTTCTTT. It yields the protein CASSRDATGGTEAFF. The chain links TRBV5-1 to TRBJ1-1, with 9 bases that match TRBD1. Germline-derived CDR1 and CDR2 are SGHRS and YFSETQ. The CDR3 loop spans 15 amino acids. V was clipped by 4 bases and J by 5 bases; unmatched bases: 9.

The V call is TRBV27, the J call TRBJ1-1, with unresolved D. CDR1 is MNHEY, CDR2 SMNVEV, per germline (reference sequence). CDR3 length: 15 residues. Deletions cut 7 bases from V and 1 base from J, with 16 bases between. CDR3 loop: CASTPMDFPNTEAFF. The CDR3 DNA follows: TGTGCCAGCACTCCAATGGACTTCCCGAACACTGAAGCTTTCTTT.

V usage is TRBV24-1 and J usage is TRBJ2-5, with D tentatively TRBD1 (5 bases). V lost 3 bases to trimming and J lost 0 bases, with 10 bases between them. The germline V gene has CDR1 KGHDR and CDR2 SFDVKD. This CDR3 contains 15 residues. CDR3 nucleotides: TGTGCCACCAGTGATAGACAGAGCCACCAAGAGACCCAGTACTTC. It specifies CATSDRQSHQETQYF.

V is TRBV9 and J is TRBJ2-5; D is undetermined. V lost 3 bases to trimming and J lost 1 base, with 16 bases between them. The germline gives CDR1 SGDLS, CDR2 YYNGEE. The CDR3 is made up of 16 amino acids. The CDR3 is CASSAGTDISQETQYF. CDR3 DNA: TGTGCCAGCAGCGCCGGTACAGATATATCCCAAGAGACCCAGTACTTC.

V gene TRBV29-1 combines with J gene TRBJ2-3; unclear D gene. V lost 5 bases to trimming and J lost 2 bases, with 5 bases between them. The CDR3 loop spans 11 amino acids. Germline values: CDR1 SQVTM, CDR2 ANQGSEA. The CDR3 spells CSVILTDTQYF. The DNA of the CDR3 is TGCAGCGTTATACTCACAGATACGCAGTATTTT.

The rearrangement links TRBV24-1 to TRBJ1-2, with 7 nucleotides matching TRBD1. Per germline, CDR1 KGHDR and CDR2 SFDVKD. V was pared by 4 bases and J by 4 bases, with 5 bases of the junction left unmatched. The CDR3 covers 14 residues. CDR3 sequence: CATSEQHRGYGYTF. The CDR3 coding sequence is TGTGCCACCAGTGAGCAACACAGGGGCTATGGCTACACCTTC.

The gene calls are TRBV28 and TRBJ2-1; D unresolved. The germline V and J ends were trimmed by 7 bases and 1 base, with 8 bases remaining between them. Germline loops: CDR1 MDHEN, CDR2 SYDVKM. CDR3 size: 13 residues. CDR3 loop: CASKSVSYNEQFF. Written as DNA, the CDR3 is TGTGCCAGCAAGAGCGTATCCTACAATGAGCAGTTCTTC. Full variable domain (rest looked up from reference TRBV28 and TRBJ2-1): DVKVTQSSRYLVKRTGEKVFLECVQDMDHENMFWYRQDPGLGLRLIYFSYDVKMKEKGDIPEGYSVSREKKERFSLILESASTNQTSMYLCASKSVSYNEQFFGPGTRLTVL.

The chain carries TRBV30 and TRBJ1-4, with 9 bases lining up with TRBD1. V was clipped by 2 bases and J by 8 bases; unmatched bases: 9. The germline CDR1 and CDR2 sequences are GTSNPN and SVGIG (reference sequence). CDR3 length: 15 residues. The DNA of the CDR3 is TGTGCCTGGAGTCCTGCCGGGACAGGGCGGGAAAAACTGTTTTTT. Translation: CAWSPAGTGREKLFF.

This chain joins TRBV6-4 and TRBJ2-2; weak D call: TRBD1 (5 bases). The germline V and J ends were trimmed by 0 bases and 0 bases, with 5 bases remaining between them. The germline CDR1 and CDR2 sequences are MRHNA and SNTAGT. CDR3 length equals 15 residues. The CDR3 region has the DNA TGTGCCAGCAGTGACTCACAGGCGAACACCGGGGAGCTGTTTTTT. It translates to CASSDSQANTGELFF.

The chain combines TRBV28 with TRBJ1-1; a possible D gene is TRBD1 (5 bases). V lost 6 bases, J lost 4 bases, and 18 bases lay in between. Germline-derived CDR1 and CDR2 are MDHEN and SYDVKM. The length of the CDR3 is 15 residues. The CDR3 reads CASRPHAGRGTEAFF. In nucleotides, the CDR3 is TGTGCCAGCAGACCACATGCAGGGAGGGGCACTGAAGCTTTCTTT.

The CDR3: CASSPRTGADTQYF. The DNA of the CDR3 is TGTGCCAGCAGCCCACGGACAGGGGCTGATACGCAGTATTTT. This chain links TRBV7-3 with TRBJ2-3; 9 nucleotides agree with TRBD1. This CDR3 has 14 amino acids. The germline V gene encodes CDR1 SGHTA and CDR2 FQGTGA. With V trimmed by 5 bases and J by 6 bases, 6 bases remained unmatched.

The V and J genes are TRBV28 and TRBJ2-3, with D unresolved. The germline V gene has CDR1 MDHEN and CDR2 SYDVKM. The CDR3 sequence is 17 residues long. The germline V and J ends were trimmed by 5 bases and 1 base, with 19 bases remaining between them. CDR3 in amino acids: CASSPPGVGSGTDTQYF. DNA for the CDR3: TGTGCCAGCAGTCCACCGGGTGTGGGTTCTGGCACAGATACGCAGTATTTT.

Written as DNA, the CDR3 is TGTGCCAGCAGCTCCCGGGACACCTACGAGCAGTACTTC. This codes for CASSSRDTYEQYF. The genes are TRBV5-5 and TRBJ2-7, with D maybe TRBD1 (6 bases). The CDR3 has 13 residues. CDR1 is SGHKS and CDR2 is YYEKEE in the germline V gene (reference sequence). With 3 bases removed from V and 2 bases from J, the gap between germline ends came to 9 bases.

This clone was seen more than once but under ten times. This chain joins TRBV4-2 and TRBJ2-7; tentative D call: TRBD2 (6 bases). The CDR3 consists of 15 residues. Trimming cost V 0 bases and J 0 bases, with 9 bases left between them. The germline CDR1 and CDR2 sequences are LGHNA and YNFKEQ. In nucleotides, the CDR3 is TGTGCCAGCAGCCAAGAGAGCGGGCCCTCCTACGAGCAGTACTTC. Translating gives CASSQESGPSYEQYF.

This chain uses TRBV5-1 with TRBJ2-7, with 15 positions matching TRBD2. The germline CDR1 and CDR2 sequences are SGHRS and YFSETQ. The CDR3 is made up of 15 amino acids. With V trimmed by 4 bases and J by 5 bases, 4 bases remained unmatched. This CDR3 reads CASSRTSGRADEQYF. In DNA, the CDR3 is TGCGCCAGCAGCCGGACTAGCGGGAGGGCAGACGAGCAGTACTTC.